The rows below give T cell receptor beta chains drawn from one sample of a study of T cell responses to AZD1222 COVID-19 vaccine. TCRdb keeps only in-frame clones here, not all; method: immunoSEQ multiplex PCR. The sample lists roughly 110,000 clones, roughly 87% seen once, with about 4.5% in the top ten. This specimen consisted of peripheral blood, obtained on day 0 of AZD1222 vaccination. These receptors all stem from an adult in good health. Each CDR3 is given with its conserved first and last residue.

>TRBV3-1/TRBV3-2|TRBJ1-6
CASSPGSAGPLHF
>TRBV27|TRBJ1-2
CASRPSGIGGYTF
>TRBV7-9|TRBJ1-1
CASSLAGAVTEAFF
>TRBV10-3|TRBJ1-1
CAITDGGVKSEAFF
>TRBV2|TRBJ1-3
CASSEGASGNTIYF
>TRBV5-1|TRBJ2-7
CASSLWGRGAKVSEQYF
>TRBV10-3|TRBJ2-1
CAISESPGQSYNEQFF
>TRBV11-2|TRBJ2-7
CASSKGLAGERTYEQYF
>TRBV15|TRBJ1-4
CATSRDRVVEKLFF
>TRBV6-2/TRBV6-3|TRBJ2-7
CASSYSSSRQGEQYF
>TRBV3-1/TRBV3-2|TRBJ1-4
CASSHTGTGNEKLFF
>TRBV5-8|TRBJ1-5
CASSLGQGGSNQPQHF
>TRBV7-9|TRBJ1-4
CASSLRSGAEKLFF
>TRBV7-8|TRBJ2-7
CASSHRGNAYEQYF
>TRBV5-4|TRBJ1-2
CASSLEGTGNYGYTF
>TRBV7-2|TRBJ2-7
CASSPNIAGSSYEQYF
>TRBV6-5|TRBJ1-1
CASSYFSAEAFF
>TRBV6-2/TRBV6-3|TRBJ1-2
CASSHRGTGLSGYTF
>TRBV25-1|TRBJ1-2
CASSAPTARYGYTF
>TRBV9|TRBJ2-3
CASSVDVYPTDTQYF
>TRBV5-1|TRBJ2-3
CASSLPSLDTQYF
>TRBV27|TRBJ1-2
CASSSRGTNYGYTF
>TRBV18|TRBJ2-2
CASSPQSAGLNTGELFF
>TRBV6-5|TRBJ2-3
CASRSRGTDTQYF
>TRBV27|TRBJ2-3
CASSQLAVVDTQYF
>TRBV11-2|TRBJ1-6
CASTLTGPSNSPLHF
>TRBV6-2/TRBV6-3|TRBJ1-5
CASSTGSGQPQHF
>TRBV6-2/TRBV6-3|TRBJ2-2
CASSYFFGAGELFF
>TRBV5-1|TRBJ2-2
CASSSDRTNTGELFF
>TRBV5-1|TRBJ2-3
CASSIGTGGTGSTDTQYF
>TRBV3-1/TRBV3-2|TRBJ2-5
CASSQDRFQETQYF
>TRBV2|TRBJ1-6
CASSEGEARGLNSPLHF
>TRBV7-2|TRBJ2-3
CASKLMGGVTDTQYF
>TRBV7-3|TRBJ2-3
CASSSGHSTDTQYF
>TRBV6-2/TRBV6-3|TRBJ2-7
CASSYSRASSYEQYF
>TRBV19|TRBJ2-1
CASSPHTVLATEQFF